A single sample is the source of the 16 T cell receptor beta chains below, sequenced in a study of beta chain features in type 1 diabetes. Every bit of the isolated RNA underwent reverse transcription, so sequencing read expressed TCRB transcripts. Generated by immunoSEQ multiplex PCR, the TCRdb table keeps only in-frame clones and is missing some. The profile shows under 250,000 clones, roughly an eighth of them singletons. Material: naive CD4+ T cells from blood. The origin of the receptors is a woman aged 40 to 49 in good health.

The V and J genes are TRBV9 and TRBJ2-1, with a tentative D call TRBD2 (6 bases). V gave up 3 bases and J gave up 4 bases, with 14 bases separating them. The CDR3 sequence is 15 residues long. Germline CDR1 and CDR2: SGDLS and YYNGEE. The CDR3 DNA follows: TGTGCCAGCAGCGGACGGGGGTCAACATACAATGAGCAGTTCTTC. It translates to CASSGRGSTYNEQFF.

V usage is TRBV5-1 and J usage is TRBJ1-1; tentative D call: TRBD1 (6 bases). Germline-derived CDR1 and CDR2 are SGHRS and YFSETQ. The length of the CDR3 is 17 residues. V was shortened by 2 bases and J by 1 base, with 18 bases between the two germline ends. CDR3 in DNA: TGCGCCAGCAGCTTATTACAGGGTGGAGTGGCGAACACTGAAGCTTTCTTT. Translating gives CASSLLQGGVANTEAFF.

This clone was seen more than once but under ten times. This chain connects TRBV7-2 to TRBJ2-7; no reliable D call. CDR3 length: 15 amino acids. With 2 bases removed from V and 3 bases from J, the gap between germline ends came to 14 bases. Looked up from germline, CDR1 is SGHTA and CDR2 is FQGNSA. CDR3 sequence: CASSLLPASSYEQYF. CDR3 in DNA: TGTGCCAGCAGCTTATTGCCAGCCTCTAGCTACGAGCAGTACTTC.

This clone showed up just a few times. This chain uses TRBV7-2 with TRBJ2-7, with a tentative D call TRBD2 (6 bases). CDR1 and CDR2 from the germline V gene are SGHTA and FQGNSA. The CDR3 covers 15 residues. V was cut by 5 bases and J by 2 bases, with 16 bases left in between. CDR3: CASSRLRDFAYEQYF. The DNA for the CDR3 is TGTGCCAGCAGCCGTCTTCGGGACTTCGCCTACGAGCAGTACTTC.

V gene TRBV7-9 combines with J gene TRBJ2-5; 7 positions match TRBD1. Germline CDR1 SEHNR, CDR2 FQNEAQ (reference sequence). Unmatched junction bases numbered 5, after V lost 2 bases and J lost 2 bases. The CDR3 has 15 amino acids. CDR3 nucleotide sequence: TGTGCCAGCAGCTTAAGACAGGGACCGCAAGAGACCCAGTACTTC. This codes for CASSLRQGPQETQYF.

The chain joins TRBV10-3 to TRBJ1-1; 10 bases align to TRBD1. The CDR3 runs 18 residues. Losses at the gene ends were 0 bases for V and 0 bases for J; bases not matched to a gene: 7. The germline gives CDR1 ENHRY, CDR2 SYGVKD. The CDR3 sequence is CAISESIWTGGMNTEAFF. CDR3 coding DNA: TGTGCCATCAGTGAGTCGATCTGGACAGGGGGGATGAACACTGAAGCTTTCTTT.

The V gene is TRBV5-4, the J gene TRBJ2-3; no clear D. In germline, CDR1 is SGHNT, CDR2 YYREEE (reference sequence). CDR3 length: 13 amino acids. Trimming cost V 7 bases and J 3 bases, with 12 bases left between them. The CDR3 here is CASAVGQTDTQYF. The CDR3 nucleotides are TGTGCCAGCGCGGTTGGTCAAACAGATACGCAGTATTTT. The complete variable domain, with remaining parts taken from reference TRBV5-4 and TRBJ2-3, reads ETGVTQSPTHLIKTRGQQVTLRCSSQSGHNTVSWYQQALGQGPQFIFQYYREEENGRGNFPPRFSGLQFPNYSSELNVNALELDDSALYLCASAVGQTDTQYFGPGTRLTVL.

This rearrangement joins TRBV7-2 to TRBJ2-7, with D perhaps matching TRBD1 (6 bases). The germline V gene encodes CDR1 SGHTA and CDR2 FQGNSA. The CDR3 extends over 14 amino acids. Deletions cut 4 bases from V and 4 bases from J, with 14 bases between. The CDR3 spells CASSSRGLVYEQYF. CDR3 bases: TGTGCCAGCAGCTCCAGGGGATTAGTTTACGAGCAGTACTTC.

In its sample, this clone was seen many times. Other nucleotide sequences in the sample specify the same CDR3. The chain uses TRBV11-2 and TRBJ2-5; D is uncertain. The germline gives CDR1 SGHAT, CDR2 FQNNGV. V was trimmed by 5 bases and J by 2 bases, leaving 3 bases between them. CDR3 size: 11 residues. CDR3 bases: TGTGCCAGCAGCCTGCAAGAGACCCAGTACTTC. Protein sequence: CASSLQETQYF.

This rearrangement joins TRBV9 to TRBJ2-5, with 10 nucleotides matching TRBD2. V trimming: 1 base; J trimming: 3 bases; junction bases outside the gene matches: 3. The germline CDR1 and CDR2 sequences are SGDLS and YYNGEE. The CDR3 contains 15 residues. CDR3 protein: CASSVQRGGKETQYF. The CDR3 bases are TGTGCCAGCAGCGTACAGCGGGGGGGCAAAGAGACCCAGTACTTC.

The table lists this clone with a few counts. The V call is TRBV7-9, the J call TRBJ1-2; no reliable D call. V was trimmed by 3 bases and J by 4 bases, leaving 12 bases between them. The CDR3 is 14 amino acids. Germline V CDR1 and CDR2: SEHNR, FQNEAQ (reference sequence). In nucleotides, the CDR3 is TGTGCCAGCAGCTTTTCTCTCCAGGTCTATGGCTACACCTTC. Translation: CASSFSLQVYGYTF. Drawing the rest from reference TRBV7-9 and TRBJ1-2, the complete variable domain is DTGVSQNPRHKITKRGQNVTFRCDPISEHNRLYWYRQTLGQGPEFLTYFQNEAQLEKSRLLSDRFSAERPKGSFSTLEIQRTEQGDSAMYLCASSFSLQVYGYTFGSGTRLTVV.

This clone has more than one count but fewer than ten. The gene calls are TRBV7-9 and TRBJ2-1; TRBD1 is a possible D gene (5 bases). Trimming removed 8 bases at V and 6 bases at J, with 20 bases between. This CDR3 contains 15 residues. Germline CDR1 is SEHNR and CDR2 is FQNEAQ (reference sequence). For the CDR3, the DNA is TGTGCCAGCTTCTTGGGGCACCTAGAATCCAATGAGCAGTTCTTC. Encoded protein: CASFLGHLESNEQFF.

The chain has TRBV6-5 and TRBJ1-5; D uncertain. CDR3 length: 12 amino acids. V was pared by 8 bases and J by 1 base, with 6 bases between. Germline V gene data show CDR1 as MNHEY and CDR2 as SVGAGI. The CDR3 spells CASRSSNQPQHF. CDR3 sequence (DNA): TGTGCCAGCCGGTCGAGCAATCAGCCCCAGCATTTT.

This clone was seen a few times. This sequence joins TRBV27 and TRBJ2-7; 12 nucleotides align to TRBD2. The CDR3 covers 16 residues. V gave up 5 bases and J gave up 6 bases; unmatched junction bases: 11. CDR1 MNHEY and CDR2 SMNVEV come from the germline V gene (reference sequence). The CDR3 spells CASSPQLAGGSGEQYF. The CDR3, as DNA: TGTGCCAGCAGTCCCCAACTAGCGGGGGGCTCTGGCGAGCAGTACTTC.

The chain couples TRBV2 to TRBJ1-1; 9 bases line up with TRBD1. The V gene's germline CDR1 is SNHLY and CDR2 FYNNEI. The CDR3 has 14 amino acids. With 7 bases clipped from V and 4 bases from J, the junction kept 7 bases outside the gene matches. The CDR3 spells CASTRDRAGTEAFF. As DNA, the CDR3 is TGTGCCAGCACCCGGGACAGGGCAGGCACTGAAGCTTTCTTT.

V usage is TRBV5-6 and J usage is TRBJ1-5; no firm D call. Germline V gene sequence: CDR1 SGHDT, CDR2 YYEEEE. This CDR3 is built from 15 residues. The V end was cut by 2 bases, the J end by 1 base, with 10 bases between. The CDR3 here is CASSFPPLSNQPQHF. CDR3 nucleotides: TGTGCCAGCAGCTTTCCCCCCCTAAGCAATCAGCCCCAGCATTTT.